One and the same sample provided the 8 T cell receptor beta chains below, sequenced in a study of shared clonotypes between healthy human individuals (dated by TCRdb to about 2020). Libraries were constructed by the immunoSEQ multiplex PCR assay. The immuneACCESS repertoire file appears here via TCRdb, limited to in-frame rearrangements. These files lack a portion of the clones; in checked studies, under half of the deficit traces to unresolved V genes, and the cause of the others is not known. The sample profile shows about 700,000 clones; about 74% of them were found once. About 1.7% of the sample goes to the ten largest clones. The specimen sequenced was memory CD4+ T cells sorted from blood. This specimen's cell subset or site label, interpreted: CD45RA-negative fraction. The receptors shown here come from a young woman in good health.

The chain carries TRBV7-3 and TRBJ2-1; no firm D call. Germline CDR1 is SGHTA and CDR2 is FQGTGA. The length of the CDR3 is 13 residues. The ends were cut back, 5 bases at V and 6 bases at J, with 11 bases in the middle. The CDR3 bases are TGTGCCAGCAGCCCTTCTGCGGTCAATGAGCAGTTCTTC. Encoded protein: CASSPSAVNEQFF.

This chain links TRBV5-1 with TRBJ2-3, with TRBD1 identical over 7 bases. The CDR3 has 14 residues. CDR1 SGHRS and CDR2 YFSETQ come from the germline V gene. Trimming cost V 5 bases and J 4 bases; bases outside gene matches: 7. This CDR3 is CASRPAQGPDTQYF. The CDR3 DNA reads TGCGCCAGCAGACCGGCACAGGGGCCAGATACGCAGTATTTT.

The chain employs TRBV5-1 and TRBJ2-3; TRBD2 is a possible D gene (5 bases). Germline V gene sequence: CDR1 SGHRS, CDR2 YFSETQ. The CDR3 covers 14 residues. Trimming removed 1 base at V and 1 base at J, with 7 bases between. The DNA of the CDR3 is TGCGCCAGCAGCTTGTTGCGGGGCACAGATACGCAGTATTTT. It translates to CASSLLRGTDTQYF.

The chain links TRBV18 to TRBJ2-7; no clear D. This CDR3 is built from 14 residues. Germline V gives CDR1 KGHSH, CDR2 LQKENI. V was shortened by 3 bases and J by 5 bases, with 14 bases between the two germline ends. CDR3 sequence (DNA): TGTGCCAGCTCACCCGATTCTAAACTGGACGAGCAGTACTTC. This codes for CASSPDSKLDEQYF.

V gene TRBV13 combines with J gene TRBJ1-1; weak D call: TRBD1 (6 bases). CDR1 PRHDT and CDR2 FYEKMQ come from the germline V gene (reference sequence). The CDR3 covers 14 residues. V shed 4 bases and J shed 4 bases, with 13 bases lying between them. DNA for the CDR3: TGTGCCAGCAGCTCGACTCAAGGGGGCACTGAAGCTTTCTTT. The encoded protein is CASSSTQGGTEAFF.

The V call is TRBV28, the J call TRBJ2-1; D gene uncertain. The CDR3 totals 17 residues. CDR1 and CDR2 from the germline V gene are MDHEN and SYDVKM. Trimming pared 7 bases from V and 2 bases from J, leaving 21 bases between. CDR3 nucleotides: TGTGCCAGCAAAACCTCTTTAGGGCTCCCGACCTACAATGAGCAGTTCTTC. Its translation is CASKTSLGLPTYNEQFF. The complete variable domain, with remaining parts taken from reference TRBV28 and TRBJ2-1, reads DVKVTQSSRYLVKRTGEKVFLECVQDMDHENMFWYRQDPGLGLRLIYFSYDVKMKEKGDIPEGYSVSREKKERFSLILESASTNQTSMYLCASKTSLGLPTYNEQFFGPGTRLTVL.

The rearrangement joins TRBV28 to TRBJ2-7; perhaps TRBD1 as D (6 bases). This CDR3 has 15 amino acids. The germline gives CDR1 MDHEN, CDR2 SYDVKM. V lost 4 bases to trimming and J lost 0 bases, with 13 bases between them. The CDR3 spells CASSSKGDSSYEQYF. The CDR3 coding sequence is TGTGCCAGCAGTTCAAAGGGGGATAGCTCCTACGAGCAGTACTTC.

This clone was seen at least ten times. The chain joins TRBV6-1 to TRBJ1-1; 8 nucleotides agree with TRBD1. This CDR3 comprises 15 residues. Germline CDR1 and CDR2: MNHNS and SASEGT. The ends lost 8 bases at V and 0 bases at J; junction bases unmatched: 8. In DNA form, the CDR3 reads TGTGCCAGCGGGGAGACAGGGGCTTTGAACACTGAAGCTTTCTTT. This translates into CASGETGALNTEAFF.